One sample yielded the 14 T cell receptor beta chains listed below, sequenced in a study of shared clonotypes between healthy human individuals. Measured with immunoSEQ multiplex PCR; TCRdb has only the in-frame clones, and not every one. Here the sample spans some 500,000 clones, about 96% being singletons. The sequenced material came from naive CD4+ T cells sorted from blood. This sample's subset: CD45RA+ positively selected. These TCRs come from a woman aged 25 to 39 in good health.

This clone was counted once. The chain links TRBV7-3 to TRBJ2-1; D is ambiguous. Germline-derived CDR1 and CDR2 are SGHTA and FQGTGA. V was trimmed by 5 bases and J by 0 bases, leaving 14 bases between them. The length of the CDR3 is 16 residues. The CDR3 nucleotides read TGTGCCAGCAGCCCATCACTGAGCAACTCCTACAATGAGCAGTTCTTC. Translated, it gives CASSPSLSNSYNEQFF.

The chain recombines TRBV6-1 with TRBJ1-1; tentatively, D is TRBD1 (5 bases). In germline, CDR1 is MNHNS, CDR2 SASEGT. This CDR3 spans 15 amino acids. Trimming took 8 bases from V and 1 from J, leaving 17 bases between them. This CDR3 reads CASLKTAGGNTEAFF. CDR3 sequence (DNA): TGTGCCAGCCTTAAGACGGCGGGGGGGAACACTGAAGCTTTCTTT.

This sequence joins TRBV18 and TRBJ2-7; no clear D gene. Trimming took off 5 bases at V and 1 base at J, with 18 bases between the two ends. The V gene's germline CDR1 is KGHSH and CDR2 LQKENI. This CDR3 is 16 amino acids long. The CDR3 loop reads CASSSSGGVVSYEQYF. The DNA for the CDR3 is TGTGCCAGCTCATCTTCCGGTGGTGTCGTTTCCTACGAGCAGTACTTC. Complete variable domain (other parts from reference TRBV18 and TRBJ2-7): NAGVMQNPRHLVRRRGQEARLRCSPMKGHSHVYWYRQLPEEGLKFMVYLQKENIIDESGMPKERFSAEFPKEGPSILRIQQVVRGDSAAYFCASSSSGGVVSYEQYFGPGTRLTVT.

The CDR3 loop reads CASSVSGKADTQYF. The CDR3 DNA reads TGTGCCAGCAGTGTCAGCGGGAAGGCAGATACGCAGTATTTT. The chain couples TRBV2 to TRBJ2-3, with 7 bases matching TRBD2. The germline V gene encodes CDR1 SNHLY and CDR2 FYNNEI. Trimming removed 4 bases from V and 4 bases from J; junction bases left unmatched: 5. CDR3 length: 14 residues.

V and J are TRBV6-5 and TRBJ1-1; TRBD1 matches 8 bases. The CDR3 extends over 14 amino acids. Germline CDR1 is MNHEY and CDR2 is SVGAGI. The trim removed 6 bases at V and 6 bases at J, leaving 9 bases unmatched. CDR3 loop: CASSRGQGGPEAFF. The CDR3 nucleotides read TGTGCCAGCAGCCGAGGACAGGGAGGACCTGAAGCTTTCTTT.

The chain uses TRBV20-1 and TRBJ2-5, with a weak D call TRBD2 (5 bases). The DNA end favors TRBJ2-7, so the J call may be wrong. The CDR3 covers 11 residues. The germline CDR1 and CDR2 sequences are DFQATT and SNEGSKA (reference sequence). For the CDR3, the DNA is TGCAGTGCGGTCGGGACCTACGAGCAGTACTTC. This sequence encodes CSAVGTYEQYF.

This clone is a singleton in its sample. V is TRBV6-6 and J is TRBJ1-5; D is uncertain. CDR1 is MNHNY, CDR2 SVGAGI, per germline (reference sequence). V was clipped by 0 bases and J by 7 bases, with 10 bases between them. This CDR3 has 14 amino acids. The CDR3 loop reads CASSYSPGGQPQHF. The DNA for the CDR3 is TGTGCCAGCAGTTACTCGCCAGGCGGGCAGCCCCAGCATTTT.

This sequence joins TRBV6-1 and TRBJ2-7, with D tentatively TRBD1 or TRBD2 (5 bases each). Trimming took 1 base from V and 1 from J, leaving 11 bases between them. The CDR3 sequence is 15 residues long. Looked up from germline, CDR1 is MNHNS and CDR2 is SASEGT. The CDR3 coding sequence is TGTGCCAGCAGTGAAGTGGGACCTGGATCCTACGAGCAGTACTTC. Protein product: CASSEVGPGSYEQYF.

This clone was recorded only once. This chain's CDR3 is CASSLGGGQVRMEQYF. DNA for the CDR3: TGCGCCAGCAGCTTGGGTGGAGGACAGGTACGCATGGAGCAGTACTTC. This rearrangement joins TRBV5-1 to TRBJ2-5; 7 nucleotides match TRBD1. Germline-derived CDR1 and CDR2 are SGHRS and YFSETQ. CDR3 size: 16 residues. V lost 0 bases and J lost 11; bases outside the gene matches: 16.

This clone was found once. The V and J genes are TRBV5-1 and TRBJ1-5; D is unclear. Germline CDR1 SGHRS, CDR2 YFSETQ. There are 15 residues in the CDR3. Trimming removed 2 bases at V and 0 bases at J, with 9 bases between. The CDR3 reads CASSLNGNSNQPQHF. As DNA, the CDR3 is TGCGCCAGCAGCTTAAACGGAAATAGCAATCAGCCCCAGCATTTT.

This chain connects TRBV5-4 to TRBJ2-1, with 15 bases fitting TRBD2. V lost 3 bases and J lost 6; bases outside the gene matches: 10. Germline CDR1 SGHNT, CDR2 YYREEE (reference sequence). This CDR3 is built from 18 residues. The CDR3: CASSSGLAGGSAGNEQFF. CDR3 coding DNA: TGTGCCAGCAGCTCCGGACTAGCGGGAGGGTCTGCCGGCAATGAGCAGTTCTTC. The full variable domain, rest sourced from reference TRBV5-4 and TRBJ2-1, is ETGVTQSPTHLIKTRGQQVTLRCSSQSGHNTVSWYQQALGQGPQFIFQYYREEENGRGNFPPRFSGLQFPNYSSELNVNALELDDSALYLCASSSGLAGGSAGNEQFFGPGTRLTVL.

The V call is TRBV7-6, the J call TRBJ1-5; D uncertain. Germline CDR1 reads SGHVS; CDR2 reads FNYEAQ. V gave up 5 bases and J gave up 3 bases, with 8 bases separating them. The CDR3 is made up of 13 amino acids. The CDR3 spells CASSPLDNQPQHF. The CDR3 bases are TGTGCCAGCAGCCCGTTGGACAATCAGCCCCAGCATTTT. The complete variable domain, with remaining parts taken from reference TRBV7-6 and TRBJ1-5, reads GAGVSQSPRYKVTKRGQDVALRCDPISGHVSLYWYRQALGQGPEFLTYFNYEAQQDKSGLPNDRFSAERPEGSISTLTIQRTEQRDSAMYRCASSPLDNQPQHFGDGTRLSIL.

J is TRBJ2-6 and V is TRBV10-1, with D unclear. Looked up from germline, CDR1 is WNHNN and CDR2 is SYGVQD (reference sequence). This CDR3 region has 13 residues. V shed 8 bases and J shed 1 base, with 6 bases lying between them. The CDR3, as DNA: TGCGCCAGCGGCCAGTCTGGGGCCAACGTCCTGACTTTC. It encodes CASGQSGANVLTF.

This chain links TRBV6-5 with TRBJ1-3; unclear D gene. V was cut by 0 bases and J by 2 bases, with 11 bases left in between. Per germline, CDR1 MNHEY and CDR2 SVGAGI. The length of the CDR3 is 16 residues. The CDR3 region has the DNA TGTGCCAGCAGTTACTCGGACTCCCCGGCTGGAAACACCATATATTTT. Translation: CASSYSDSPAGNTIYF.